The 23 T cell receptor beta chains listed next were all sequenced from one sample in a study of Ad26.COV2.S vaccination and SARS-CoV-2 variants. The treatment denotes: some 20 received Ad26.COV2.S at low or high dose, single or two shots; roughly five received placebo; per-sample allocation not given. Day 63 after the first injection of vaccine or placebo was the sampling time. Sequencing used immunoSEQ multiplex PCR; TCRdb keeps in-frame clones, though not all of them. The sample has some 340,000 clones, over 80% seen once; the top ten hold about 2.1%. Sequencing was performed on peripheral blood, taken in a trial of Ad26.COV2.S vaccine versus placebo. The receptors were sampled from a person between 18 and 65 years old who received the Ad26.COV2.S COVID-19 vaccine or a placebo.

This rearrangement joins TRBV24-1 to TRBJ2-5, with a tentative D call TRBD1 (5 bases). The germline V gene encodes CDR1 KGHDR and CDR2 SFDVKD. V lost 9 bases, J lost 5 bases, and 18 bases lay in between. CDR3 length equals 14 residues. The CDR3 coding sequence is TGTGCCACCGGCGAAAGGGGTGGTTTGGAGACCCAGTACTTC. The encoded protein is CATGERGGLETQYF.

The genes are TRBV19 and TRBJ1-2, with no clear D. The CDR3 extends over 14 amino acids. Germline loops: CDR1 LNHDA, CDR2 SQIVND (reference sequence). V was trimmed by 5 bases and J by 6 bases, leaving 16 bases between them. CDR3 bases: TGTGCCAGTAGTGTCGGGAGGGTCGGTGATGGCTACACCTTC. Encoded protein: CASSVGRVGDGYTF.

The chain is built from TRBV6-4 and TRBJ2-1, with 10 bases lining up with TRBD1. The CDR3 runs 16 residues. Germline V gene data show CDR1 as MRHNA and CDR2 as SNTAGT. The junction had 5 bases not matched to a gene; V was cut back by 0 bases and J by 6 bases. CDR3 protein: CASSDSGTGEINEQFF. Here the CDR3 DNA reads TGTGCCAGCAGTGACTCTGGGACAGGGGAGATCAATGAGCAGTTCTTC.

This clone was observed a handful of times. The rearrangement links TRBV28 to TRBJ2-5; 9 bases match TRBD1. The CDR3 spans 13 residues. Per germline, CDR1 MDHEN and CDR2 SYDVKM. V lost 8 bases and J lost 5; bases outside the gene matches: 6. In DNA form, the CDR3 reads TGTGCCAGCCTACAGGGGGCCGGGGAGACCCAGTACTTC. As protein: CASLQGAGETQYF.

CDR3 amino acids: CASSLVLAGDSETQYF. In DNA, the CDR3 is TGTGCCAGCAGCTTAGTACTAGCGGGGGACAGCGAGACCCAGTACTTC. The chain combines TRBV11-3 with TRBJ2-5; 11 bases align to TRBD2. There are 16 residues in the CDR3. The J segment lost 5 bases and the V segment lost 1 base, leaving 6 bases of the junction unmatched. Germline-derived CDR1 and CDR2 are SGHNT and YENEEA. The variable domain in full, completed from reference TRBV11-3 and TRBJ2-5, reads EAGVVQSPRYKIIEKKQPVAFWCNPISGHNTLYWYLQNLGQGPELLIRYENEEAVDDSQLPKDRFSAERLKGVDSTLKIQPAELGDSAVYLCASSLVLAGDSETQYFGPGTRLLVL.

The CDR3 region has the DNA TGTGCCAGCAGTCGACTGACAGGGGCTATAAGCGGCACTGAAGCTTTCTTT. Amino acids: CASSRLTGAISGTEAFF. V and J are TRBV6-6 and TRBJ1-1, with 8 nucleotides matching TRBD1. Trimming removed 5 bases from V and 4 bases from J; junction bases left unmatched: 15. The CDR3 has 17 amino acids. Looked up from germline, CDR1 is MNHNY and CDR2 is SVGAGI (reference sequence).

This chain joins TRBV5-1 and TRBJ1-6; D is uncertain. CDR1 SGHRS and CDR2 YFSETQ come from the germline V gene. The CDR3 has 14 residues. V dropped 4 bases and J dropped 7 bases, with 12 bases sitting between them. CDR3 sequence reads: CASSVDNRNSPLHF. The CDR3 DNA sequence: TGCGCCAGCAGCGTCGACAATCGAAATTCACCCCTCCACTTT.

This sequence joins TRBV7-9 and TRBJ1-2, with TRBD1 matching 8 bases. CDR1 and CDR2 (germline): SEHNR, FQNEAQ (reference sequence). V shed 5 bases and J 3 bases; nucleotides not matched to a gene: 8. The CDR3 extends over 15 amino acids. The CDR3 nucleotides are TGTGCCAGCAGCCCCCAGGGGGCCGGGGACTATGGCTACACCTTC. It yields the protein CASSPQGAGDYGYTF.

V is TRBV28 and J is TRBJ2-7, with D tentatively TRBD1 (5 bases). V lost 2 bases and J lost 10, with 15 bases in between. CDR1 is MDHEN, CDR2 SYDVKM, per germline. The CDR3 contains 13 residues. The CDR3 DNA is TGTGCCAGCAGTTTACCCTCAGACAGTTTACAGTACTTC. Protein sequence: CASSLPSDSLQYF.

The V gene is TRBV19, the J gene TRBJ2-7; maybe TRBD2 (6 bases). The CDR3 is 14 amino acids. CDR1 and CDR2 from the germline V gene are LNHDA and SQIVND (reference sequence). Trimming removed 3 bases at V and 1 base at J, with 10 bases between. CDR3 DNA sequence: TGTGCCAGTAGTATGGAGGGACCGTCCTACGAGCAGTACTTC. Protein: CASSMEGPSYEQYF.

This chain uses TRBV6-5 with TRBJ2-3; D is possibly TRBD1 or TRBD2 (6 bases each). With 8 bases removed from V and 0 bases from J, the gap between germline ends came to 9 bases. From germline, CDR1 is MNHEY and CDR2 SVGAGI. This CDR3 is built from 13 residues. The CDR3 DNA reads TGTGCCAGCCGAGGGGGGAGCACAGATACGCAGTATTTT. Its translation is CASRGGSTDTQYF.

V and J are TRBV6-2 or TRBV6-3 and TRBJ1-2; no reliable D call. Trimming pared 2 bases from V and 2 bases from J, leaving 18 bases between. This CDR3 has 17 amino acids. CDR1 and CDR2 from the germline V gene are MNHEY and SVGEGT. The CDR3 loop reads CASSYEAGGPKNYGYTF. In nucleotides, the CDR3 is TGTGCCAGCAGTTACGAGGCTGGCGGACCGAAAAACTATGGCTACACCTTC.

This clone was recorded a few times. The V gene is TRBV7-2, the J gene TRBJ2-2; D is perhaps TRBD2 (6 bases). With 5 bases removed from V and 4 bases from J, the gap between germline ends came to 14 bases. CDR3 size: 15 residues. Germline-derived CDR1 and CDR2 are SGHTA and FQGNSA. CDR3: CASSLTSFSTGELFF. CDR3 nucleotides: TGTGCCAGCAGCCTGACTAGTTTTAGCACCGGGGAGCTGTTTTTT.

This clone is a singleton in its sample. This rearrangement joins TRBV9 to TRBJ2-3, with 8 bases that match TRBD1. The CDR3 contains 17 residues. CDR1 and CDR2 from the germline V gene are SGDLS and YYNGEE. V lost 1 base, J lost 0 bases, and 7 bases stayed unmatched. CDR3 region: CASSVREGQVSTDTQYF. CDR3 nucleotide sequence: TGTGCCAGCAGCGTAAGAGAGGGACAGGTTAGCACAGATACGCAGTATTTT. The whole variable domain, remainder taken from reference TRBV9 and TRBJ2-3, is DSGVTQTPKHLITATGQRVTLRCSPRSGDLSVYWYQQSLDQGLQFLIQYYNGEERAKGNILERFSAQQFPDLHSELNLSSLELGDSALYFCASSVREGQVSTDTQYFGPGTRLTVL.

This rearrangement joins TRBV5-1 to TRBJ2-5, with TRBD1 matching 8 bases. Germline CDR1 SGHRS, CDR2 YFSETQ. The length of the CDR3 is 15 residues. Germline trimming cut 0 bases from V and 0 bases from J; bases unmatched to any gene: 1. CDR3 nucleotide sequence: TGCGCCAGCAGCTTGGGGACAGGGTACCAAGAGACCCAGTACTTC. It specifies CASSLGTGYQETQYF.

J is TRBJ2-3 and V is TRBV4-1, with D maybe TRBD2 (5 bases). V lost 2 bases to trimming and J lost 2 bases, with 17 bases between them. The CDR3 sequence is 17 residues long. Per germline, CDR1 MGHRA and CDR2 YSYEKL. DNA of the CDR3: TGCGCCAGCAGCCAACAGGACTTTCGGCGCCCCACAGATACGCAGTATTTT. Its translation is CASSQQDFRRPTDTQYF.

The chain links TRBV5-4 to TRBJ2-7; 7 positions match TRBD2. Losses at the gene ends were 4 bases for V and 5 bases for J; bases not matched to a gene: 12. The length of the CDR3 is 15 residues. Germline assignment: CDR1 SGHNT and CDR2 YYREEE (reference sequence). CDR3 sequence reads: CASSKRAGTKHEQYF. The CDR3 bases are TGTGCCAGCAGCAAAAGAGCCGGGACTAAGCACGAGCAGTACTTC.

The CDR3 spells CASSVASWSGYTF. In DNA form, the CDR3 reads TGTGCCAGCAGCGTAGCGTCCTGGTCTGGCTACACCTTC. The chain uses TRBV9 and TRBJ1-2; D not resolved. CDR3 size: 13 residues. Trimming pared 0 bases from V and 7 bases from J, leaving 10 bases between. Germline CDR1 reads SGDLS; CDR2 reads YYNGEE.

This clone showed up just a few times. The chain uses TRBV23-1 and TRBJ2-7; TRBD1 might be the D (6 bases). TRBV23-1 has ORF status, its function being uncertain. The CDR3 contains 14 residues. The V gene lost 8 bases and the J gene lost 3 bases, with 17 bases spanning the gap. The CDR3 sequence: CASSRDTSFYEQYF. The CDR3 DNA reads TGCGCCAGCTCCCGGGACACCTCCTTCTACGAGCAGTACTTC.

This chain links TRBV5-6 with TRBJ1-1; TRBD1 might be the D (5 bases). Germline CDR1 is SGHDT and CDR2 is YYEEEE. The CDR3 has 15 residues. The germline V and J ends were trimmed by 0 bases and 3 bases, with 12 bases remaining between them. The CDR3 bases are TGTGCCAGCAGCTTGGCCTCGGGGGGAGACACTGAAGCTTTCTTT. This translates into CASSLASGGDTEAFF.

This chain joins TRBV11-3 and TRBJ2-7, with 9 bases lining up with TRBD1. CDR3 length equals 15 residues. V gave up 5 bases and J gave up 6 bases; unmatched junction bases: 11. Germline CDR1 SGHNT, CDR2 YENEEA. The CDR3 region has the DNA TGTGCCAGCAGCCTCGGGACAGGGTTTGTCGGCGAGCAGTACTTC. Translating it yields CASSLGTGFVGEQYF.

This clone has only a few counts. The CDR3 sequence is CASSSGTAEDYNSPLHF. CDR3 DNA sequence: TGCGCCAGCAGCTCAGGGACAGCAGAAGATTATAATTCACCCCTCCACTTT. The chain is built from TRBV5-1 and TRBJ1-6; 7 bases line up with TRBD1. This CDR3 comprises 17 residues. Unmatched junction bases numbered 10, after V lost 3 bases and J lost 4 bases. CDR1 and CDR2 (germline): SGHRS, YFSETQ.

Only a few counts were recorded for this clone. V is TRBV6-2 or TRBV6-3 and J is TRBJ1-2, with no clear D. Germline V gives CDR1 MNHEY, CDR2 SVGEGT. The germline V and J ends were trimmed by 4 bases and 5 bases, with 11 bases remaining between them. This CDR3 has 13 residues. Written as DNA, the CDR3 is TGTGCCAGCAGTTCGACAAAGGGATATGGCTACACCTTC. Residues: CASSSTKGYGYTF.